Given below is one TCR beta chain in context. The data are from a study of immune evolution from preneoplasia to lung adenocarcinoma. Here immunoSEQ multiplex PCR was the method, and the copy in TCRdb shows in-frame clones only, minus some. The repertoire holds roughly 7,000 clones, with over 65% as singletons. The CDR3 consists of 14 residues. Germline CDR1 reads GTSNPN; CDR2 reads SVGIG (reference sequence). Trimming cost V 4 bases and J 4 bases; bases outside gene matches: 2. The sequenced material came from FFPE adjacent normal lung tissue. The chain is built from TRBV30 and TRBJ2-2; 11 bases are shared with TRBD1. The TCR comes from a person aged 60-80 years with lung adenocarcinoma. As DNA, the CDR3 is TGTGCCTGGACCGGGACAGGGGGCACCGGGGAGCTGTTTTTT. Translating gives CAWTGTGGTGELFF.